This T cell receptor beta chain was sequenced during a study of T cell repertoires in cytomegalovirus infection. Background on the study: CMV infection together with matching HLA type was indicated by public TCR beta signatures.

MiXCR was run by TCRdb on the reads, yielding one entry per CDR3 protein. The data contain about 490,000 distinct CDR3 sequences, approximately 16% of them singletons. There are 15 residues in the CDR3. Between the trimmed V and J ends, which lost 5 bases and 2 bases, there was a span of 13 bases. The germline V gene encodes CDR1 MDHEN and CDR2 SYDVKM. This clonotype has ten or more counts. What it recognizes is unknown. General study findings and limits: HLA-C-restricted CMV-specific TCR beta clonotypes were dominant in the ex vivo response.

The TCR comes from a human donor in good health (CMV status not recorded). Some clones in this sample may be carry-over from other donors' samples. The gene calls are TRBV28 and TRBJ1-5; the D gene is possibly TRBD1 (5 bases). Sequenced input: CD8+ T cells from PBMCs. CDR3 in DNA: TGTGCCAGCAGTGCAGCCAGGGAGGGCAATCAGCCCCAGCATTTT. Its translation: CASSAAREGNQPQHF.